This T cell receptor (beta chain) appears in the sequencing data of a study of T cells after yellow fever vaccination. Overall study findings and caveats: Post-booster repertoires contained most primary-vaccination clones again (approximately 95% CD4, less than 90% CD8). By day 5 rather than day 15, the secondary response had peaked, though it was weaker. Clonotypes appearing in both CD4 and CD8 compartments existed, and their share was small.

V was trimmed by 8 bases and J by 7 bases, leaving 26 bases between them. This CDR3 is built from 16 residues. Germline V gene sequence: CDR1 SEHNR, CDR2 FQNEAQ (reference sequence). This clonotype was picked up a small number of times. TCR cDNA, made by 5'RACE template switching, carried an added universal primer site and UMIs. TCRdb re-called the 5' RACE reads through MiXCR, storing one row per CDR3 protein. The sample carries 50,000 or so distinct CDR3 sequences, 6.5% to 8.5% recorded once. Sequenced material: CD8+ T cells not binding an NS4B(214-222) dextramer, sorted from PBMCs, taken roughly seven weeks after the first yellow fever vaccination. The chain is built from TRBV7-9 and TRBJ1-2, with D hard to call. The TCR originated in a man between 18 and 35 years old who received the YFV17D yellow fever vaccine. CDR3 sequence: CASAGRWAAFVGGYTF. CDR3 bases: TGTGCCAGCGCCGGGCGATGGGCGGCCTTCGTCGGTGGCTACACCTTC. Full variable domain (remainder filled in from reference TRBV7-9 and TRBJ1-2): DTGVSQNPRHKITKRGQNVTFRCDPISEHNRLYWYRQTLGQGPEFLTYFQNEAQLEKSRLLSDRFSAERPKGSFSTLEIQRTEQGDSAMYLCASAGRWAAFVGGYTFGSGTRLTVV.